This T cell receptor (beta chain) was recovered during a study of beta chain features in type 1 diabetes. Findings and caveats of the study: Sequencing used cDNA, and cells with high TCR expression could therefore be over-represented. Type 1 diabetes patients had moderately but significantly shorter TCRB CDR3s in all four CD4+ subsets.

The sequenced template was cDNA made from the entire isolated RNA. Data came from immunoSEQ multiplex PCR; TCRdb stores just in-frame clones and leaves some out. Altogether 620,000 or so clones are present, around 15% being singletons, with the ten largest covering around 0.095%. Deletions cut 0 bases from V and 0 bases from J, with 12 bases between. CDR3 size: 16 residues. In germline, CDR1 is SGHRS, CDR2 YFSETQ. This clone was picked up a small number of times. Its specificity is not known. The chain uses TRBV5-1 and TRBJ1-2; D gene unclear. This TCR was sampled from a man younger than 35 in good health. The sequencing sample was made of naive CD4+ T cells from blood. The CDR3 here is CASSLAGQQANYGYTF. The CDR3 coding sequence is TGCGCCAGCAGCTTGGCGGGCCAGCAAGCTAACTATGGCTACACCTTC.